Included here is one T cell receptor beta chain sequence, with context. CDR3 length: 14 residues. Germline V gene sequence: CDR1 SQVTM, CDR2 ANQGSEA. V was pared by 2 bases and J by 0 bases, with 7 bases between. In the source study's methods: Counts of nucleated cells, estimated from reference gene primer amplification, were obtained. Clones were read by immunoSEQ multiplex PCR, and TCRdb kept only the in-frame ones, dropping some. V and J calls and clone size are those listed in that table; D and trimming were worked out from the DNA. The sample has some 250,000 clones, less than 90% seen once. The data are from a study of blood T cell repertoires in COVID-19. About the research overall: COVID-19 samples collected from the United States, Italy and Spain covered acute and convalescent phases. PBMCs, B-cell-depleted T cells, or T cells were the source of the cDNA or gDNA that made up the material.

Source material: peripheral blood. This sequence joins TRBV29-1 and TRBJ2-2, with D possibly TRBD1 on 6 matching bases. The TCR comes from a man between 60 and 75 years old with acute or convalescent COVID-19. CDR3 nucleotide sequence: TGCAGCGTTGAAACAGGGACGAACACCGGGGAGCTGTTTTTT. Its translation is CSVETGTNTGELFF.